The clone carrying this T cell receptor (beta chain) was counted between two and nine times. What it binds is not known. This sample is drawn from a study of response to subunit inactivated influenza vaccine. Whole-study results and caveats: Each seasonal influenza vaccination recruits few new T cells, the authors suggested.

Via MiXCR, TCRdb re-called the RT-PCR reads, giving one row per CDR3 protein. The sample yields about 480,000 distinct CDR3 sequences, around 13% seen once. Germline-derived CDR1 and CDR2 are SGHAT and FQNNGV. This CDR3 region has 13 residues. Trimming stripped 4 bases from V and 4 bases from J, with 10 bases between. Sequenced here: PBMCs from blood, sampled 45 days after vaccination. The genes are TRBV11-2 and TRBJ1-2, with D perhaps TRBD1 (6 bases). The TCR comes from a man aged 50 to 59 who received an inactivated influenza vaccine. The CDR3: CASSSRDIYGYTF. The CDR3 DNA follows: TGTGCCAGCAGCTCACGGGACATCTATGGCTACACCTTC. The full variable domain, in which reference TRBV11-2 and TRBJ1-2 provide the parts outside the CDR3, is EAGVAQSPRYKIIEKRQSVAFWCNPISGHATLYWYQQILGQGPKLLIQFQNNGVVDDSQLPKDRFSAERLKGVDSTLKIQPAKLEDSAVYLCASSSRDIYGYTFGSGTRLTVV.